These 30 T cell receptor beta chains share one sample of origin, sequenced in a study of tumor and adjacent non-tumor tissue in lung cancer. A modified ARM-PCR protocol with three rounds of nested PCR amplified TCRbeta. TCRdb ran MiXCR on the multiplex PCR reads and lists one entry per CDR3 protein. Of fewer than 75,000 distinct CDR3 sequences listed, roughly 77% are singletons. The template was RNA from unsorted bulk tissue. This non-tumor lung sample came from over 3 cm beyond the tumor edge. Source material: distant non-tumor lung tissue. The receptors derive from a man aged 55 to 70 with non-small cell lung cancer.

This clonotype was seen just once. A much larger clone sits a single nucleotide away, making a read error possible. The genes are TRBV7-2 and TRBJ1-5; a possible D gene is TRBD1 (5 bases). This CDR3 is 14 amino acids long. Per the germline V gene, CDR1 is SGHTA and CDR2 is FQGNSA. Trimming removed 5 bases from V and 9 bases from J, with 17 bases in between. CDR3 sequence: CASSTDMGQGPQHF. The CDR3 nucleotides read TGTGCCAGCAGCACAGACATGGGGCAGGGGCCCCAGCATTTT.

This clonotype was found a few times. The chain combines TRBV27 with TRBJ2-1, with TRBD1 identical over 7 bases. CDR1 is MNHEY, CDR2 SMNVEV, per germline (reference sequence). The J segment lost 5 bases and the V segment lost 6 bases, leaving 7 bases of the junction unmatched. The length of the CDR3 is 14 residues. The CDR3 loop reads CASSRRGPDNEQFF. CDR3 nucleotide sequence: TGTGCCAGCAGCCGTAGGGGGCCGGACAATGAGCAGTTCTTC.

In the case of this clonotype: Sequence at one end of the junction differs from germline and may be a read error. J is TRBJ2-3 and V is TRBV11-3; D possibly corresponds to TRBD2 (6 bases). The CDR3 has 16 amino acids. CDR1 SGHNT and CDR2 YENEEA come from the germline V gene. The CDR3 reads CASSFGGASSTDTQYF. CDR3 sequence (DNA): TGTGCCAGCAGTTTCGGGGGTGCTTCTAGCACGGATACGCAGTATTTT. Variable domain in full (rest from reference TRBV11-3 and TRBJ2-3): EAGVVQSPRYKIIEKKQPVAFWCNPISGHNTLYWYLQNLGQGPELLIRYENEEAVDDSQLPKDRFSAERLKGVDSTLKIQPAELGDSAVYLCASSFGGASSTDTQYFGPGTRLTVL.

Points on this clonotype: The junction departs from germline at one end; a sequencing error may be responsible. Here the CDR3 DNA reads TGTGCCAGCTGTTACGAACGGAACTCATGCGAGCAGTACTTC. This gives the protein CASCYERNSCEQYF. This rearrangement joins TRBV6-5 to TRBJ2-7; no firm D call. This CDR3 is built from 14 residues. Germline loops: CDR1 MNHEY, CDR2 SVGAGI.

Of note for this clonotype: Sequence at one end of the junction differs from germline and may be a read error. The V and J genes are TRBV6-1 and TRBJ1-1; D remains ambiguous. Germline V gene lookup returns CDR1 MNHNS and CDR2 SASEGT. This CDR3 spans 15 amino acids. The CDR3 DNA follows: TGTGCCATCAGTGAAGTGAGGTCCGTGAACTCTGAAGCTTTCTTT. This gives the protein CAISEVRSVNSEAFF.

This chain connects TRBV4-1 to TRBJ2-7; no clear D gene. V was pared by 1 base and J by 3 bases, with 10 bases between. The CDR3 has 14 residues. Germline V gene lookup returns CDR1 MGHRA and CDR2 YSYEKL. CDR3 residues: CASSQGQANYEQYF. DNA of the CDR3: TGCGCCAGCAGCCAAGGGCAGGCTAACTACGAGCAGTACTTC.

On this clonotype itself: Sequence at one end of the junction differs from germline and may be a read error. V gene TRBV29-1 combines with J gene TRBJ2-5, with D possibly called TRBD1 or TRBD2 (7 bases each). Germline V lookup: CDR1 SQVTM, CDR2 ANQGSEA. The CDR3 is 14 residues long. Here the CDR3 reads CNVDLRGREETQYF. CDR3 nucleotides: TGCAACGTTGATCTCAGGGGGAGGGAGGAGACCCAGTACTTC.

The rearrangement links TRBV28 to TRBJ1-2; D not certain. V dropped 5 bases and J dropped 6 bases, with 16 bases sitting between them. This CDR3 region has 14 residues. The germline gives CDR1 MDHEN, CDR2 SYDVKM. The CDR3 is CASSPIVTKNGYTF. In DNA, the CDR3 is TGTGCCAGCAGTCCAATAGTCACCAAAAATGGCTACACCTTC.

The chain combines TRBV6-5 with TRBJ1-1; D not resolved. Per germline, CDR1 MNHEY and CDR2 SVGAGI. This CDR3 contains 15 residues. The V end lost 4 bases, the J end lost 6 bases, and 18 bases lay between the germline ends. The CDR3 is CASSCGGQVSAEAFF. CDR3 nucleotides: TGTGCCAGCAGTTGCGGCGGTCAGGTCTCCGCTGAAGCTTTCTTT.

A note on this clonotype: The junction shows a germline mismatch at one end, possibly a read error. V and J are TRBV6-5 and TRBJ1-3, with D uncertain. This CDR3 comprises 16 residues. CDR1 is MNHEY, CDR2 SVGAGI, per germline. The CDR3 sequence is CASSYSQGSSGNIIYF. CDR3 coding DNA: TGTGCCAGCAGTTACTCTCAAGGATCCTCTGGAAACATCATATATTTT.

To note about this clonotype: Mismatch with germline at one junction end may stem from a read error. The chain uses TRBV25-1 and TRBJ2-7; 10 positions match TRBD2. This CDR3 region has 15 residues. Germline CDR1 and CDR2: MGHDK and SYGVNS. The CDR3 coding sequence is TGTGCCAGCAGTGCCCAAGGACTAGCGGACCACGAGCAGAACTTC. Its protein is CASSAQGLADHEQNF.

The gene calls are TRBV5-4 and TRBJ1-2; D is possibly TRBD1 (6 bases). Trimming removed 4 bases at V and 7 bases at J, with 20 bases between. The CDR3 length is 15 residues. Germline CDR1 SGHNT, CDR2 YYREEE (reference sequence). CDR3 sequence: CASSMLNAGDGGYTF. CDR3 bases: TGTGCCAGCAGCATGTTAAACGCAGGGGATGGTGGCTACACCTTC.

The rearrangement uses TRBV6-2 or TRBV6-3 and TRBJ2-1; 7 positions agree with TRBD2. CDR3 size: 17 residues. In germline, CDR1 is MNHEY, CDR2 SVGEGT. The CDR3 loop reads CTNSYDIRGSFPPEQFF. Written as DNA, the CDR3 is TGTACCAACAGTTACGATATACGCGGGAGTTTCCCCCCTGAGCAGTTCTTC.

A word on this clonotype: A read error may account for a junction end that differs from germline. The J gene is TRBJ2-7, the V gene TRBV4-1; D might be TRBD1 (5 bases). CDR3 size: 14 residues. The germline V gene encodes CDR1 MGHRA and CDR2 YSYEKL. This CDR3 is CASSQGQCSYDQYF. CDR3 sequence (DNA): TGCGCCAGCAGCCAAGGACAGTGTTCCTACGACCAGTACTTC.

Comment on this clonotype: A junction end diverges from the germline sequence, so it may reflect a read error. The chain employs TRBV6-1 and TRBJ1-1; D may be TRBD1 (5 bases). This CDR3 contains 12 residues. The germline gives CDR1 MNHNS, CDR2 SASEGT. DNA of the CDR3: TGTCCCAGCATCTCAGGGTACACTGAAGCTCTCTTT. This codes for CPSISGYTEALF.

About this clonotype: A read error may produce the germline difference seen at one junction end. The chain combines TRBV6-5 with TRBJ2-7, with a possible D match to TRBD2 (5 bases). The CDR3 loop spans 13 amino acids. Germline lookup yields CDR1 MNHEY and CDR2 SVGAGI. Written as DNA, the CDR3 is TGTACCAGCTCGGGATTGTTCCCCTACAAGCAGTACTTC. Translating gives CTSSGLFPYKQYF.

This clonotype has a handful of counts. With a much larger clone just one base away, this may be a read error. The gene calls are TRBV10-3 and TRBJ2-7, with 10 bases aligning to TRBD1. Germline assignment: CDR1 ENHRY and CDR2 SYGVKD. The CDR3 is 14 residues long. The ends lost 7 bases at V and 9 bases at J; junction bases unmatched: 12. CDR3 amino acids: CAITDRTGGSRQYF. The CDR3 DNA sequence: TGTGCCATCACTGACAGGACAGGGGGATCCCGGCAGTACTTC.

A note on this clonotype: Mismatch with germline at one junction end may stem from a read error. V and J are TRBV4-2 and TRBJ1-1, with TRBD1 matching over 7 bases. Germline V gene sequence: CDR1 LGHNA, CDR2 YNFKEQ. The CDR3 runs 18 residues. CDR3 in amino acids: CVSSLPYQGVRGNTEAFF. CDR3 bases: TGTGTCAGCAGCCTCCCGTACCAGGGGGTGCGGGGGAACACTGAAGCTTTCTTT.

Of note for this clonotype: Mismatch with germline at one junction end may stem from a read error. The chain joins TRBV2 to TRBJ1-1, with D unclear. This CDR3 spans 12 amino acids. Germline values: CDR1 SNHLY, CDR2 FYNNEI. The CDR3 is CASSHDNTEAFF. In DNA form, the CDR3 reads TGTGCCAGCAGCCATGATAACACCGAAGCTTTCTTT.

The genes are TRBV12-3 or TRBV12-4 and TRBJ2-1; D tentatively reads TRBD1 or TRBD2 (5 bases each). The CDR3 covers 12 residues. Trimming left V 8 bases short and J 7 bases short, with 12 bases between. Written as DNA, the CDR3 is TGTGCCAGCGGACTCGGACATAATGAGCAGTTCTTC. Translating gives CASGLGHNEQFF.

Of note for this clonotype: Lacking the conserved final phenylalanine or tryptophan, this CDR3 likely reflects a read error. Because the CDR3's place on the DNA is in doubt, the DNA is left out and the CDR3 is given as listed by TCRdb. The chain combines TRBV4-1 with TRBJ1-1. Germline loops: CDR1 MGHRA, CDR2 YSYEKL. Including both end residues, the CDR3 is 11 amino acids long. CDR3 sequence: CTSSHGSETFL.

This clonotype is a singleton in its sample. V gene TRBV4-1 combines with J gene TRBJ2-5; 10 bases agree with TRBD2. With 0 bases clipped from V and 7 bases from J, the junction kept 8 bases outside the gene matches. This CDR3 has 16 residues. Germline CDR1 is MGHRA and CDR2 is YSYEKL. CDR3 in DNA: TGCGCCAGCAGCCAAGAACCAGCGGGAGGGTTGTTGACCCAGTACTTC. Its translation is CASSQEPAGGLLTQYF.

In the case of this clonotype: It may be a read error: a sequence one base away is much more abundant. This chain links TRBV28 with TRBJ2-7, with D maybe TRBD1 (5 bases). The CDR3 runs 13 residues. Germline assignment: CDR1 MDHEN and CDR2 SYDVKM. The CDR3 sequence is CARRLDTTYEQYF. Here the CDR3 DNA reads TGTGCCCGCAGGTTGGACACGACCTACGAGCAGTACTTC.

Notes on this clonotype: No conserved phenylalanine or tryptophan is present at the end of the CDR3, so a read error is the likely explanation. This chain connects TRBV29-1 to TRBJ2-1, with D hard to call. There are 14 residues in the CDR3. The V end lost 2 bases, the J end lost 5 bases, and 13 bases lay between the germline ends. From germline, CDR1 is SQVTM and CDR2 ANQGSEA. CDR3 residues: CSVEHATSDNEQFL. CDR3 nucleotides: TGCAGCGTTGAACACGCGACAAGCGACAATGAGCAGTTCTTA.

With regard to this clonotype: Relative to the germline gene, one junction end is altered; a read error may explain this. The chain is built from TRBV20-1 and TRBJ2-1, with 8 bases aligning to TRBD2. The CDR3 length is 15 residues. Germline V gives CDR1 DFQATT, CDR2 SNEGSKA (reference sequence). The chain's CDR3 is CSTRLVGGVSNEQFF. In DNA, the CDR3 is TGCAGTACTAGATTAGTCGGGGGGGTCTCAAATGAGCAGTTCTTC.

With respect to this clonotype: One junction end does not reproduce the germline sequence, and a read error may be involved. The chain couples TRBV6-2 or TRBV6-3 to TRBJ2-3; 7 nucleotides match TRBD2. The germline V gene has CDR1 MNHEY and CDR2 SVGEGT. This CDR3 has 16 residues. The chain's CDR3 is CANSFLQAGATDMQYF. The CDR3 DNA is TGTGCCAACAGTTTCCTTCAGGCGGGAGCTACAGATATGCAGTATTTT.

This chain joins TRBV12-3 or TRBV12-4 and TRBJ2-1; the D gene is possibly TRBD2 (6 bases). The CDR3 spans 15 residues. With 6 bases removed from V and 8 bases from J, the gap between germline ends came to 20 bases. CDR3 residues: CASSPNGSLFDEQFF. CDR3 DNA sequence: TGTGCCAGCAGCCCTAACGGGAGTCTTTTCGATGAGCAGTTCTTC.

In this sample, this clonotype turned up many times. This chain uses TRBV24-1 with TRBJ2-3; D may correspond to TRBD1 or TRBD2 (5 bases each). V was clipped by 4 bases and J by 3 bases, with 16 bases between them. Germline-derived CDR1 and CDR2 are KGHDR and SFDVKD. This CDR3 region has 16 residues. Here the CDR3 reads CATSEYPGLETDTQYF. The CDR3 DNA follows: TGTGCCACCAGTGAATATCCGGGGCTGGAGACAGATACGCAGTATTTT.

The rearrangement links TRBV7-6 to TRBJ2-1, with 11 bases fitting TRBD2. Germline trimming cut 5 bases from V and 2 bases from J; bases unmatched to any gene: 5. There are 16 residues in the CDR3. CDR1 and CDR2 (germline): SGHVS, FNYEAQ. In DNA form, the CDR3 reads TGTGCCAGCAGCATCCTAGCGGGAGGAACCTACAATGAGCAGTTCTTC. Its translation is CASSILAGGTYNEQFF.

The V call is TRBV6-5, the J call TRBJ2-1, with unresolved D. Trimming left V 8 bases short and J 6 bases short, with 14 bases between. Germline-derived CDR1 and CDR2 are MNHEY and SVGAGI. The CDR3 runs 13 residues. CDR3 sequence reads: CASAWSSTNEQFF. The CDR3 nucleotides read TGTGCCAGCGCCTGGAGTAGCACCAATGAGCAGTTCTTC.